This T cell receptor (beta chain) appears in the sequencing data of a study of PD-1 blockade in classical Hodgkin lymphoma. The assay was immunoSEQ multiplex PCR, and TCRdb's table has in-frame clones only and misses some. The top ten hold roughly a quarter of the sample, which has over 15,000 clones, roughly 87% seen once. Every patient experienced relapse after autologous stem cell transplantation, and brentuximab vedotin exposure varied. The material sequenced was peripheral blood mononuclear cells (PBMCs), taken before the second cycle of nivolumab. The sequence came from a human donor with classical Hodgkin lymphoma.

CDR3 amino acids: CASSQGTTNTGELFF. The CDR3 nucleotides are TGCGCCAGCAGCCAGGGGACTACGAACACCGGGGAGCTGTTTTTT. The rearrangement uses TRBV4-3 and TRBJ2-2; 7 positions agree with TRBD2. The V and J ends lost 3 bases and 0 bases, in that order; junction bases with no gene match: 1. The germline gives CDR1 LGHNA, CDR2 YSLEER. The CDR3 is 15 residues long.